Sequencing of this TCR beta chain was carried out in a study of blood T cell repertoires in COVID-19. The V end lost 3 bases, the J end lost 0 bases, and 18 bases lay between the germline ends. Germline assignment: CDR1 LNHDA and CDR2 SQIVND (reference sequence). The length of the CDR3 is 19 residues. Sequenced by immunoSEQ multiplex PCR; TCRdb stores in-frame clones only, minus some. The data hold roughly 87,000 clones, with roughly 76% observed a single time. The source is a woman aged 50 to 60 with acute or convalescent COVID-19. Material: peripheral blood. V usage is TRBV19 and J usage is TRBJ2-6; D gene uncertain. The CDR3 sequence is CASSMMAGPPSSGANVLTF. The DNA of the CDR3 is TGTGCCAGTAGTATGATGGCCGGCCCTCCTAGCTCTGGGGCCAACGTCCTGACTTTC.